This TCR beta chain originates from a study of beta chain features in type 1 diabetes. Study-level findings and limits: A closer apparent resemblance between naive, central memory and Treg TCRB repertoires was seen in patients than in healthy donors.

The isolated RNA, all of it, was reverse transcribed, so expressed TCRB transcripts were what got sequenced. This table comes from immunoSEQ multiplex PCR, and its TCRdb copy is limited to in-frame clones, with some not included. The sample has around 160,000 clones, about 51% seen once. As for this clone: Its target is not known.

The sequenced sample consisted of Tregs from blood. The clonotype was recovered from a man aged 18 to 35 in good health.

Written as DNA, the CDR3 is TGCGCCAGCAGCACAAGACAGGGGGCGGGTGAGCAGTACTTC. Translation: CASSTRQGAGEQYF. The chain has TRBV5-1 and TRBJ2-7; 10 bases are a match to TRBD1. This CDR3 comprises 14 residues. Germline V gives CDR1 SGHRS, CDR2 YFSETQ. V shed 4 bases and J 7 bases; nucleotides not matched to a gene: 8. The full variable domain, in which reference TRBV5-1 and TRBJ2-7 provide the parts outside the CDR3, is KAGVTQTPRYLIKTRGQQVTLSCSPISGHRSVSWYQQTPGQGLQFLFEYFSETQRNKGNFPGRFSGRQFSNSRSEMNVSTLELGDSALYLCASSTRQGAGEQYFGPGTRLTVT.